Reported below is one T cell receptor beta chain. The antigen is undetermined. Sequencing was performed with immunoSEQ multiplex PCR; in TCRdb, only in-frame clones are kept and a portion is missing. The repertoire includes 99,000 or so clones, 82% of them detected once, and approximately 0.93% sits in the top ten. The V end was cut by 3 bases, the J end by 2 bases, with 10 bases between. The CDR3 runs to 14 residues. In germline, CDR1 is SEHNR, CDR2 FQNEAQ (reference sequence). The record originates from a study of T cell clones after liver transplantation. Study context: Third-party-reactive TCRbeta sequences from pre-transplant mixed lymphocyte reactions served as antigen-independent comparators. Samples came pre-transplant, pre-randomization before withdrawal, and post-randomization after withdrawal ended. Three of eight recipients were HCV-positive; others had non-autoimmune, non-viral indications. Study observations and caveats: Post-transplant, graft-donor-reactive CD4 TCRbeta sequences in blood dropped significantly in 5 of 8 subjects.

This sequence originates from a human donor who received a liver transplant. The chain has TRBV7-9 and TRBJ2-5; D ambiguous. This sample comprised CD4+ T cells from blood, obtained before liver transplant. The CDR3: CASSFRAAQETQYF. CDR3 coding DNA: TGTGCCAGCAGCTTTAGGGCAGCTCAAGAGACCCAGTACTTC.